The TCR beta chain described here comes from a study (dated by TCRdb to the mid-2010s). Notes on the research overall: The study tested whether tumor-infiltrating Tregs in breast cancer are recruited from blood Tregs or converted in situ from other CD4+ T cell subsets. Results and caveats for the whole study, not just this receptor: Tumor memory CD4+ T cell TCR gene usage was found to cluster with blood and lymph node memory CD4+ cells and with lymph node naive CD4+ cells. The greatest overlap of tumor-infiltrating Treg TCR alpha and beta sequences was with tumor naive CD4+ T cells, followed next by blood naive CD4+ T cells. The larger-cohort validation was restricted to a single TCR beta V-J rearrangement rather than whole repertoires.

Full-length TCR variable regions were amplified by 5' RACE PCR using constant-region reverse primers, and then by semi-nested PCR using Nested Universal Primer A. The ReliaPrep RNA Cell Miniprep System was used to extract total RNA, which was then reverse transcribed into 5'RACE-ready cDNA with the SMARTer RACE 5'/3' Kit. Full-length TCR alpha and beta libraries were barcoded with multiplex adaptors and sequenced on an Illumina MiSeq. The original pipeline was this. For each of nine subset-tissue groups, sequencing data from the five patients were pooled, and the groups were then compared using unsupervised clustering of TCR gene usage. The Morisita-Horn index was used to calculate repertoire similarity, with shared sequences weighted by how much each contributed to each repertoire. TCRdb applied fastp at Q25 and MiXCR to the public reads, then kept only in-frame beta chains. Every CDR3 protein is listed once, alongside the most common genes and DNA of its rows. The authors' filters were not applied to this entry. This sample is represented by 10,000 to 15,000 distinct CDR3 sequences; about a quarter of them were singletons. Of the sample, 3% to 3.5% falls within the top ten clones.

The germline V gene encodes CDR1 SGHRS and CDR2 YFSETQ. For this chain, trimming is 6 bases at the V end and 4 bases at the J end, and the number of junction bases without a gene match is 7. The CDR3 contains 14 residues, cysteine and phenylalanine counted. The CDR3 DNA has 42 bases and is translated from base 1. This clonotype counts as medium-sized (0.01 to 0.1%). The antigen it binds to is not known. No quality values exist for individual bases; no much larger clone is one base distant. Naive CD4+ T cells were purified with the Miltenyi Naive CD4+ T Cell Isolation kit, with Tregs depleted using CD25 microbeads. Tregs, naive and memory CD4+ T cells from tumor, blood and ipsilateral draining lymph nodes of about five breast cancer patients underwent full-length TCR alpha and beta sequencing. Ficoll density gradient centrifugation was used to isolate mononuclear cells from either lymph nodes or 50 ml of peripheral blood. FACS confirmed that the sorted cell populations were more than 90% pure.

The V and J segments used are TRBV5-1 and TRBJ2-1; 7 bases in the junction line up with TRBD1. This receptor was identified in a female donor with breast cancer. Sequences were obtained from naive CD4+ T cells sorted from blood. The intended sense of this specimen's cell subset or site label: naive CD4+ T cells, CD4+CD45RA+CD25-. The DNA sequence is TGCGCCAGCACCACGACAGGGTTATACAATGAGCAGTTCTTC. This gives the protein CASTTTGLYNEQFF.